Included here is one TCR beta chain sequence, with context. Its binding antigen is unknown. Per-base qualities were not stored, and no clone one base away is much larger. This sample stems from a study of blood T cell repertoires in COVID-19 (dated by TCRdb to about 2020). General notes on the study: Samples covering the acute and convalescent phases of COVID-19 were provided by collaborators in the United States, Italy and Spain. Deeply sampled blood TCRbeta repertoires from subjects exposed to, actively infected with, or recovered from COVID-19 were included in the dataset. Sample metadata almost always included a de-identified subject ID, COVID-19 status, age in years and sex. The samples were drawn from two sources: the first 160 participants of the ongoing ImmuneRACE study, and over 1,000 subjects contributed by 6 global collaborators. Where available, HLA class I and class II types were taken from metadata supplied by the sample provider and were not determined by assay-based typing. The repertoires were released in a freely available public database meant as a resource for research on the immune response to SARS-CoV-2. The material from the prospective study consisted of cDNA or gDNA derived from T cells, B-cell-depleted T cells, or PBMCs. Study-wide findings and limitations: The amount of clinical and demographic metadata varied by source and participant and was provided uncurated.

TCRbeta CDR3 regions were amplified from genomic DNA using the immunoSEQ Assay, a bias-controlled multiplex PCR. Regarding the original processing steps: Within the assay, amplification of reference gene primers was used to estimate how many nucleated cells each sample contained. To quantify the absolute abundance of each unique TCRbeta CDR3 rearrangement, sequence reads were collapsed and filtered. For each sample, productive Simpson clonality was calculated as the square root of Simpson's diversity index across productive rearrangements. In TCRdb, the immuneACCESS table is reduced to in-frame sequences with V and J assigned. These tables do not hold every clone; where another copy was compared, an unresolved V gene accounts for under half, and the others remain unexplained. That table furnishes V, J and clone size, whereas the DNA furnished D and trimming. The sample yields roughly 100,000 clones; about 89% were counted once. Together, the top ten hold about 4% of the sample.

Each collaborating institution followed its own protocols to collect whole blood in K2EDTA tubes. For TCRbeta analysis, collaborators shipped samples as frozen whole blood, isolated PBMCs, or DNA extracted from either of those sample types. Via the germline V gene, CDR1 is SGHAT and CDR2 FQNNGV. The cysteine opens and the phenylalanine closes a CDR3 of 16 amino acids. Only the CDR3 portion is preserved as DNA: 48 bases, with reading frame beginning at the first base. Trimming removed 6 bases from V and 4 bases from J; the gene matches leave 9 bases unexplained. Specimen: peripheral blood. The rearranged segments are TRBV11-2 and TRBJ2-1; a stretch of 10 junction bases matches TRBD2. This receptor was identified in a woman in her fifties or sixties with acute or convalescent COVID-19. The base sequence is TGTGCCAGCAGGATAACCGGGACTAGCGCTTACAATGAGCAGTTCTTC. Its coded protein is CASRITGTSAYNEQFF.